Listed below are T cell receptor beta chains from one sample, sequenced in a study of blood T cell repertoires in COVID-19. Data came from immunoSEQ multiplex PCR; TCRdb stores just in-frame clones and leaves some out. Counted here are about 480,000 clones, roughly 88% occurring once; the ten biggest clones make up roughly an eighth. Sample: peripheral blood. The receptor source for this set is a woman between 45 and 60 years old with COVID-19, enrolled during active disease. The CDR3 runs from the conserved cysteine through the conserved F or W. D genes are given only for firm matches. Part of the rows lack a size; the others show once, few, many or a class for expanded clones.

j_call | v_call | clone_size | d_call | cdr3_aa | cdr3_nt
TRBJ2-3 | TRBV5-4 | - | TRBD2 | CASSLDGGADTQYF | TGTGCCAGCAGCTTGGACGGGGGGGCAGATACGCAGTATTTT
TRBJ1-5 | TRBV5-6 | - | - | CASSGGGTQPQHF | TGTGCCAGCAGTGGGGGGGGCACTCAGCCCCAGCATTTT
TRBJ2-5 | TRBV19 | - | TRBD2 | CASSIVGGGQETQYF | TGTGCCAGTAGTATAGTTGGGGGAGGGCAAGAGACCCAGTACTTC
TRBJ1-2 | TRBV6-5 | once | - | CASSYSEGWYGYTF | TGTGCCAGCAGTTACTCTGAGGGATGGTATGGCTACACCTTC
TRBJ1-1 | TRBV11-2 | - | - | CASSLGRNTEAFF | TGTGCCAGCAGCTTAGGTAGGAACACTGAAGCTTTCTTT
TRBJ1-1 | TRBV5-1 | - | - | CASSLGGNTEAFF | TGCGCCAGCAGCTTAGGCGGGAACACTGAAGCTTTCTTT
TRBJ2-7 | TRBV5-1 | - | TRBD1 | CASAGTGMYEQYF | TGCGCCAGCGCCGGGACAGGGATGTACGAGCAGTACTTC
TRBJ2-7 | TRBV24-1 | - | TRBD1 | CASQSRDRVYEQYF | TGTGCCAGCCAATCCCGGGACAGAGTTTACGAGCAGTACTTC
TRBJ2-3 | TRBV13 | - | - | CASSLGLYADTQYF | TGTGCCAGCAGCTTAGGCCTCTACGCGGATACGCAGTATTTT
TRBJ2-3 | TRBV5-6 | - | - | CASSGPPGSTDTQYF | TGTGCCAGCAGCGGCCCTCCGGGTAGCACAGATACGCAGTATTTT
TRBJ2-7 | TRBV2 | - | TRBD1 | CASRRTGPIYEQYF | TGTGCCAGCAGGAGGACAGGGCCGATCTACGAGCAGTACTTC
TRBJ1-2 | TRBV5-1 | - | - | CASSLTNYGYTF | TGCGCCAGCAGCTTGACAAACTATGGCTACACCTTC
TRBJ1-1 | TRBV28 | - | - | CASSLDFRRTEAFF | TGTGCCAGCAGTTTAGATTTCCGGAGGACTGAAGCTTTCTTT
TRBJ1-2 | TRBV28 | - | - | CASSRGNYGYTF | TGTGCCAGCTCGCGGGGGAACTATGGCTACACCTTC
TRBJ2-2 | TRBV7-3 | - | - | CASSTHSTYTGELFF | TGTGCCAGCAGCACACACAGTACTTACACCGGGGAGCTGTTTTTT
TRBJ1-2 | TRBV6-5 | - | - | CATRIQGIDGYTF | TGTGCCACAAGGATACAGGGAATTGATGGCTACACCTTC
TRBJ2-3 | TRBV9 | - | TRBD2 | CASSVDGGSTDTQYF | TGTGCCAGCAGCGTAGACGGGGGGAGCACAGATACGCAGTATTTT
TRBJ1-6 | TRBV5-4 | - | - | CASSLPAGNNSPLHF | TGTGCCAGCAGCTTGCCGGCAGGGAATAATTCACCCCTCCACTTT
TRBJ1-2 | TRBV4-2 | - | - | CASSSYWSFTSGYTF | TGTGCCAGCAGCTCATATTGGTCTTTCACGAGCGGCTACACCTTC
TRBJ1-5 | TRBV30 | - | TRBD1 | CAWQTGGNQPQHF | TGTGCCTGGCAGACAGGGGGGAATCAGCCCCAGCATTTT
TRBJ2-4 | TRBV28 | - | - | CASRLRTDKNIQYF | TGTGCCAGCAGGTTAAGGACAGACAAAAACATTCAGTACTTC
TRBJ1-2 | TRBV3-1/TRBV3-2 | - | TRBD1 | CASSQDYGTGDGGYTF | TGTGCCAGCAGCCAAGATTACGGGACAGGGGATGGCGGCTACACCTTC
TRBJ1-2 | TRBV27 | - | TRBD1 | CASSVDRTGYGYTF | TGTGCCAGCAGTGTGGACAGGACTGGCTATGGCTACACCTTC
TRBJ2-2 | TRBV30 | - | TRBD1 | CAWSVLGTGAGELFF | TGTGCCTGGAGTGTACTAGGGACAGGGGCCGGGGAGCTGTTTTTT